This T cell receptor (beta chain) was obtained from a study of T-cell reconstitution after alpha-beta-depleted transplantation in children (dated by TCRdb to the mid-2010s). As for the study more broadly: Using TCR repertoire profiling, the study quantitatively followed how T-cell immune reconstitution unfolded in children after TCRalphabeta/CD19-depleted allogeneic hematopoietic cell transplantation.

In its sample, this clonotype was seen a few times. Its binding antigen is unknown. One base away there is no much larger clone; base qualities are not given. From the cysteine through the phenylalanine, the CDR3 covers 15 amino acids. The DNA shown is the 45-base CDR3, in frame from base 1. The CDR1 and CDR2 encoded by the germline V gene (reference sequence) are DFQATT and SNEGSKA. Trimming takes 5 bases off V and 2 bases off J; junction bases not matched to a gene: 8. Libraries came from PCR. Instrument used: Illumina HiSeq 2500. TCR libraries were prepared with molecular barcoding, using unique molecular identifiers to normalize TCRbeta repertoire quantification. The public reads were quality trimmed at Q25 with fastp and then assembled into clones with MiXCR by TCRdb, keeping productive beta chains. Each record represents a unique CDR3 protein, reported with the most common genes and DNA among its rows. Here the sample has approximately 490,000 distinct CDR3 sequences; approximately 12% occur a single time. The ten largest make up less than 6.5% of the sample.

This sequence uses TRBV20-1 and TRBJ2-1; 8 central bases correspond to TRBD1. The receptor comes from a human donor who donated a stem cell graft to a child with combined immunodeficiency. The source was PBMCs from the stem cell graft donor, collected from the stem cell graft. The DNA sequence is given as TGCAGTGCTGGCCCCGACAGGGGTACCTACAATGAGCAGTTCTTC. It translates as CSAGPDRGTYNEQFF.